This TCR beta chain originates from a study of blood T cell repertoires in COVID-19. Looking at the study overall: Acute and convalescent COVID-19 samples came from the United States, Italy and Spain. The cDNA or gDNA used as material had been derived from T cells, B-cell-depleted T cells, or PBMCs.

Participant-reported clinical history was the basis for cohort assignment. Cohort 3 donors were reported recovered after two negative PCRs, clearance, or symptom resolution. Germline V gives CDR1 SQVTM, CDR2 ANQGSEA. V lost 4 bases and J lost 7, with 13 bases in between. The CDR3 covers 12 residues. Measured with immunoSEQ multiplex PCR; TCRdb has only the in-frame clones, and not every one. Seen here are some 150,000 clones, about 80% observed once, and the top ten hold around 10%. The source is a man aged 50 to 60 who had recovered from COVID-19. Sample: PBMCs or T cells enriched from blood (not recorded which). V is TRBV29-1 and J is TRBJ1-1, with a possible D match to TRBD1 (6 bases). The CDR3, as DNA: TGCAGCGTTGCACAGGGTAGGGGTGAAGCTTTCTTT. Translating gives CSVAQGRGEAFF.